These T cell receptor beta chains were read from a single sample in a study of T cell changes during pregnancy in multiple sclerosis. Clones were read by immunoSEQ multiplex PCR, and TCRdb kept only the in-frame ones, dropping some. Here the sample spans about 41,000 clones, roughly 90% being singletons. This material consisted of CD8+ T cells from peripheral blood mononuclear cells, taken in the third trimester of pregnancy. All receptors come from a female donor with multiple sclerosis, enrolled in a pregnancy study. CDR3s include the opening cysteine and the closing phenylalanine or tryptophan. D genes are given only for firm matches. Clone size appears in some rows only: once, few, many, or a class for an expanded clone.

D gene	J gene	CDR3 length	clone size	V gene	CDR3 protein	CDR3 DNA
TRBD2	TRBJ2-3	16	-	TRBV28	CASTQPGLAGQDTQYF	TGTGCCAGCACACAACCGGGGCTAGCGGGCCAAGATACGCAGTATTTT
-	TRBJ1-6	16	-	TRBV5-6	CASSLGAATANSPLHF	TGTGCCAGCAGCTTGGGGGCGGCGACAGCCAATTCACCCCTCCACTTT
TRBD2	TRBJ2-1	15	-	TRBV6-4	CASSTLAGGYNEQFF	TGTGCCAGCAGTACGCTAGCGGGGGGGTACAATGAGCAGTTCTTC
-	TRBJ1-3	13	-	TRBV19	CAISDTSGNTIYF	TGTGCCATCAGTGACACCTCTGGAAACACCATATATTTT
TRBD2	TRBJ2-5	14	-	TRBV4-3	CASSQDPGGEVQYF	TGCGCCAGCAGCCAAGATCCGGGAGGGGAAGTCCAGTACTTC
-	TRBJ1-1	10	-	TRBV30	CAWRVTEAFF	TGTGCCTGGCGGGTAACTGAAGCTTTCTTT
TRBD1	TRBJ1-1	14	-	TRBV25-1	CASRLGQGYTEAFF	TGTGCCAGCAGACTCGGACAGGGTTACACTGAAGCTTTCTTT
-	TRBJ2-3	14	few	TRBV12-5	CASRAGPSTDTQYF	TGTGCTAGTCGGGCGGGACCTAGCACAGATACGCAGTATTTT
-	TRBJ2-5	14	-	TRBV7-8	CASTGGAAEETQYF	TGTGCCAGCACTGGGGGGGCGGCGGAGGAGACCCAGTACTTC
-	TRBJ1-1	14	-	TRBV5-8	CASSFEGMNTEAFF	TGTGCCAGCAGCTTTGAGGGTATGAACACTGAAGCTTTCTTT
-	TRBJ2-3	13	-	TRBV2	CARQGDGADTQYF	TGTGCCAGACAGGGCGATGGGGCAGATACGCAGTATTTT
TRBD2	TRBJ2-3	18	-	TRBV27	CASSLLPSGSVVTDTQYF	TGTGCCAGCAGTTTATTACCTAGCGGGAGTGTAGTAACAGATACGCAGTATTTT
-	TRBJ2-5	16	-	TRBV5-6	CASSRGATPHQETQYF	TGTGCCAGCAGCCGCGGGGCGACCCCTCACCAAGAGACCCAGTACTTC
TRBD1	TRBJ2-7	12	-	TRBV7-9	CASRAGGAEQYF	TGTGCCAGCAGGGCAGGGGGCGCAGAGCAGTACTTC
-	TRBJ1-1	15	-	TRBV13	CASSPQGTVNTEAFF	TGTGCCAGCAGCCCCCAGGGAACAGTTAACACTGAAGCTTTCTTT
TRBD2	TRBJ2-7	15	-	TRBV27	CASSFPGLAAHEQYF	TGTGCCAGCAGTTTTCCCGGACTAGCAGCCCACGAGCAGTACTTC
TRBD2	TRBJ2-2	15	-	TRBV29-1	CSVEIAGGDTGELFF	TGCAGCGTTGAAATAGCGGGGGGGGACACCGGGGAGCTGTTTTTT
-	TRBJ2-1	15	once	TRBV5-6	CASSTGWSPSNEQFF	TGTGCCAGCAGCACTGGGTGGAGCCCCTCCAATGAGCAGTTCTTC
-	TRBJ1-3	16	-	TRBV19	CASLYSGASSGNTIYF	TGTGCCAGTCTCTACTCAGGGGCGTCGTCTGGAAACACCATATATTTT
-	TRBJ2-3	12	-	TRBV6-6	CASRLAPDTQYF	TGTGCCAGCAGGCTAGCGCCAGATACGCAGTATTTT
TRBD2	TRBJ2-2	18	-	TRBV7-2	CASSLVLAGGPGTGELFF	TGTGCCAGCAGCTTAGTCCTAGCGGGGGGGCCGGGGACCGGGGAGCTGTTTTTT
-	TRBJ2-3	16	once	TRBV27	CASSSWTIISNGTQYF	TGTGCCAGCAGTTCCTGGACTATCATATCCAACGGTACGCAGTATTTT